This T cell receptor beta chain was retrieved from a study of blood T cell repertoires in COVID-19. The CDR3 totals 17 residues. Germline V gene sequence: CDR1 SEHNR, CDR2 FQNEAQ (reference sequence). Unmatched junction bases numbered 10, after V lost 3 bases and J lost 0 bases. In assigning cohorts, the study relied on participant-reported clinical history. TCRdb keeps only in-frame clones here, not all; method: immunoSEQ multiplex PCR. The sample lists more than 250,000 clones; approximately 92% were seen once. The receptor was isolated from a woman aged 25 to 39 who had recovered from COVID-19. The chain uses TRBV7-9 and TRBJ2-5; 7 bases fit TRBD1. Sequenced input: PBMCs or T cells enriched from blood (not recorded which). The CDR3 region has the DNA TGTGCCAGCAGCTTTTCGACAGGGATTATTTACCAAGAGACCCAGTACTTC. As protein: CASSFSTGIIYQETQYF. Full variable domain (remainder filled in from reference TRBV7-9 and TRBJ2-5): DTGVSQNPRHKITKRGQNVTFRCDPISEHNRLYWYRQTLGQGPEFLTYFQNEAQLEKSRLLSDRFSAERPKGSFSTLEIQRTEQGDSAMYLCASSFSTGIIYQETQYFGPGTRLLVL.